Shown below are 24 T cell receptor beta chains from a single sample sequenced in a study of OX40 agonist ivuxolimab in advanced cancers. Library generation was performed with the immunoSEQ multiplex PCR assay. Imported from immuneACCESS, the table was reduced by TCRdb to in-frame sequences with V and J called. These copies leave out some clones; in studies compared against another copy, an unresolved V gene accounts for under half, and the cause of the remainder is not known. In all, the sample holds some 55,000 clones, and roughly nine tenths of those were seen once. Of the sample, around 13% falls within the top ten clones. The sequences come from CD4+ or CD8+ T cells sorted from blood, collected in a trial of the OX40 agonist ivuxolimab. The source is an adult with an advanced solid tumor such as melanoma, head and neck, liver or kidney cancer.

The V call is TRBV5-1, the J call TRBJ2-7; a weak D match, TRBD2 (6 bases). The V end was cut by 1 base, the J end by 1 base, with 12 bases between. Germline CDR1 SGHRS, CDR2 YFSETQ. CDR3 size: 15 residues. In DNA form, the CDR3 reads TGCGCCAGCAGCTTGATGGGCGGGGAATCCTACGAGCAGTACTTC. Amino acid sequence: CASSLMGGESYEQYF. Based on the CDR3 plus reference TRBV5-1 and TRBJ2-7, the full variable domain is KAGVTQTPRYLIKTRGQQVTLSCSPISGHRSVSWYQQTPGQGLQFLFEYFSETQRNKGNFPGRFSGRQFSNSRSEMNVSTLELGDSALYLCASSLMGGESYEQYFGPGTRLTVT.

This CDR3 reads CASRQGGNQPQHF. CDR3 coding DNA: TGTGCCAGCAGACAGGGTGGCAATCAGCCCCAGCATTTT. The chain links TRBV2 to TRBJ1-5; tentative D call: TRBD1 (6 bases). Germline V lookup: CDR1 SNHLY, CDR2 FYNNEI. This CDR3 spans 13 amino acids. Deletions cut 6 bases from V and 2 bases from J, with 8 bases between. The variable domain in full, completed from reference TRBV2 and TRBJ1-5, reads EPEVTQTPSHQVTQMGQEVILRCVPISNHLYFYWYRQILGQKVEFLVSFYNNEISEKSEIFDDQFSVERPDGSNFTLKIRSTKLEDSAMYFCASRQGGNQPQHFGDGTRLSIL.

The rearrangement links TRBV5-4 to TRBJ1-1; D unclear. Trimming shortened V by 0 bases and J by 6 bases, and 3 bases separated the two germline ends. CDR3 length equals 11 residues. Germline CDR1 reads SGHNT; CDR2 reads YYREEE (reference sequence). CDR3 residues: CASSLEAEAFF. For the CDR3, the DNA is TGTGCCAGCAGCTTGGAGGCTGAAGCTTTCTTT.

The rearrangement uses TRBV5-1 and TRBJ2-3; D might be TRBD2 (5 bases). Per the germline V gene, CDR1 is SGHRS and CDR2 is YFSETQ. V lost 8 bases to trimming and J lost 1 base, with 14 bases between them. This CDR3 comprises 14 residues. Written as DNA, the CDR3 is TGCGCCAGTTCCATCCTCGGGGGCACAGATACGCAGTATTTT. This encodes CASSILGGTDTQYF.

In DNA form, the CDR3 reads TGCGCCAGCAGCGGAGAGGCGTTCGGTTTATCGGGGGAGCTGTTTTTT. This translates into CASSGEAFGLSGELFF. The chain links TRBV4-1 to TRBJ2-2, with D unresolved. CDR1 MGHRA and CDR2 YSYEKL come from the germline V gene. Trimming stripped 5 bases from V and 8 bases from J, with 21 bases between. The CDR3 length is 16 residues.

The V call is TRBV5-1, the J call TRBJ2-3, with D unresolved. V lost 0 bases and J lost 0, with 5 bases in between. CDR1 and CDR2 (germline): SGHRS, YFSETQ. The CDR3 extends over 14 amino acids. In nucleotides, the CDR3 is TGCGCCAGCAGCTTGGGCACTAGCACAGATACGCAGTATTTT. It encodes CASSLGTSTDTQYF.

This clone was seen once. This sequence joins TRBV29-1 and TRBJ2-3, with 9 bases aligning to TRBD1. The germline gives CDR1 SQVTM, CDR2 ANQGSEA. After removal of 4 bases from V and 1 base from J, the junction contained 6 bases not matched to a gene. This CDR3 comprises 15 residues. CDR3 protein: CSVVGWDRGTDTQYF. The CDR3 nucleotides are TGCAGCGTTGTCGGGTGGGACAGGGGCACAGATACGCAGTATTTT.

The chain links TRBV25-1 to TRBJ1-3; no clear D. Between the trimmed V and J ends, which lost 2 bases and 0 bases, there was a span of 8 bases. This CDR3 has 15 residues. Germline V gene data show CDR1 as MGHDK and CDR2 as SYGVNS. This CDR3 reads CASSEGVFSGNTIYF. The CDR3, as DNA: TGTGCCAGCAGTGAAGGAGTGTTCTCTGGAAACACCATATATTTT.

The rearrangement uses TRBV27 and TRBJ2-1; tentatively, D is TRBD2 (7 bases). The germline V gene has CDR1 MNHEY and CDR2 SMNVEV (reference sequence). V lost 6 bases and J lost 3, with 12 bases in between. The CDR3 contains 14 residues. The CDR3 loop reads CASREGGDYNEQFF. CDR3 DNA: TGTGCCAGCAGAGAAGGGGGGGACTACAATGAGCAGTTCTTC.

The rearrangement joins TRBV5-6 to TRBJ2-1; tentatively, D is TRBD2 (6 bases). The V end lost 7 bases, the J end lost 8 bases, and 10 bases lay between the germline ends. The CDR3 contains 11 residues. Germline assignment: CDR1 SGHDT and CDR2 YYEEEE. The CDR3 reads CASSAGDEQFF. CDR3 coding DNA: TGTGCCAGCTCAGCGGGTGATGAGCAGTTCTTC.

CDR3 region: CASSTGRTLYEQYF. For the CDR3, the DNA is TGTGCCAGCAGTACCGGACGGACCCTTTACGAGCAGTACTTC. This chain uses TRBV6-1 with TRBJ2-7; unclear D gene. CDR1 is MNHNS, CDR2 SASEGT, per germline. This CDR3 spans 14 amino acids. Between the trimmed V and J ends, which lost 5 bases and 4 bases, there was a span of 15 bases.

J is TRBJ2-3 and V is TRBV2, with unresolved D. The CDR3 has 12 amino acids. Per germline, CDR1 SNHLY and CDR2 FYNNEI. V lost 6 bases, J lost 6 bases, and 10 bases lay in between. CDR3 residues: CASRFNSDTQYF. CDR3 nucleotides: TGTGCCAGCAGATTCAATTCGGATACGCAGTATTTT.

The chain joins TRBV9 to TRBJ1-4, with TRBD1 matching 7 bases. V was pared by 4 bases and J by 7 bases, with 10 bases of the junction left unmatched. Germline CDR1 and CDR2: SGDLS and YYNGEE. CDR3 length: 15 residues. This CDR3 is CASSPQTGLGEKLFF. The DNA for the CDR3 is TGTGCCAGCAGCCCCCAGACAGGGCTCGGTGAAAAACTGTTTTTT.

The chain's CDR3 is CASSLADWDTQYF. DNA of the CDR3: TGTGCCAGCAGCTTAGCTGACTGGGATACGCAGTATTTT. V gene TRBV7-9 combines with J gene TRBJ2-3; D uncertain. V lost 0 bases, J lost 6 bases, and 7 bases lay in between. The CDR3 is made up of 13 amino acids. The germline V gene encodes CDR1 SEHNR and CDR2 FQNEAQ (reference sequence).

The chain employs TRBV5-8 and TRBJ2-5; TRBD2 matches 7 bases. J gave up 1 base and V 2 bases, and 5 bases lay outside the gene matches. CDR1 and CDR2 (germline): SGHTS, YDEGEE. There are 15 residues in the CDR3. This chain's CDR3 is CASSFGGGIQETQYF. In nucleotides, the CDR3 is TGTGCCAGCAGCTTTGGGGGAGGGATCCAAGAGACCCAGTACTTC. Together with reference TRBV5-8 and TRBJ2-5, the CDR3 gives the full variable domain: EAGVTQSPTHLIKTRGQQATLRCSPISGHTSVYWYQQALGLGLQFLLWYDEGEERNRGNFPPRFSGRQFPNYSSELNVNALELEDSALYLCASSFGGGIQETQYFGPGTRLLVL.

The chain carries TRBV7-9 and TRBJ2-7; no firm D call. Germline V gene lookup returns CDR1 SEHNR and CDR2 FQNEAQ (reference sequence). With 0 bases removed from V and 4 bases from J, the gap between germline ends came to 10 bases. The CDR3 length is 14 residues. The CDR3 loop is CASSLAQAVYEQYF. The CDR3 bases are TGTGCCAGCAGCTTAGCGCAGGCCGTATACGAGCAGTACTTC. The whole variable domain, remainder taken from reference TRBV7-9 and TRBJ2-7, is DTGVSQNPRHKITKRGQNVTFRCDPISEHNRLYWYRQTLGQGPEFLTYFQNEAQLEKSRLLSDRFSAERPKGSFSTLEIQRTEQGDSAMYLCASSLAQAVYEQYFGPGTRLTVT.

The rearrangement joins TRBV5-1 to TRBJ2-1; a possible D gene is TRBD2 (5 bases). The ends were cut back, 0 bases at V and 1 base at J, with 8 bases in the middle. Per germline, CDR1 SGHRS and CDR2 YFSETQ. The CDR3 has 15 amino acids. The DNA for the CDR3 is TGCGCCAGCAGCTTGGTCCGGGATTCCTACAATGAGCAGTTCTTC. It yields the protein CASSLVRDSYNEQFF.

The gene calls are TRBV5-1 and TRBJ2-3; 12 bases are shared with TRBD1. From germline, CDR1 is SGHRS and CDR2 YFSETQ. After removal of 4 bases from V and 3 bases from J, the junction contained 15 bases not matched to a gene. The CDR3 consists of 19 residues. The CDR3 DNA follows: TGCGCCAGCAGCATAGGGACAGGGGGCGGCGTATACGGAACAGATACGCAGTATTTT. Its protein is CASSIGTGGGVYGTDTQYF.

This chain joins TRBV6-1 and TRBJ2-7, with D maybe TRBD2 (6 bases). With 6 bases removed from V and 0 bases from J, the gap between germline ends came to 12 bases. The CDR3 runs to 14 residues. The germline V gene has CDR1 MNHNS and CDR2 SASEGT. The CDR3 reads CASSRTGASYEQYF. The CDR3 nucleotides read TGTGCCAGCAGCAGGACGGGAGCCTCCTACGAGCAGTACTTC.

The chain employs TRBV7-9 and TRBJ1-2; possible D gene TRBD1, 6 bases. CDR1 and CDR2 (germline): SEHNR, FQNEAQ (reference sequence). Trimming pared 7 bases from V and 6 bases from J, leaving 12 bases between. The CDR3 contains 12 residues. The CDR3 is CASTWTVDGYTF. CDR3 DNA sequence: TGTGCCAGCACCTGGACAGTTGATGGCTACACCTTC.

The chain combines TRBV28 with TRBJ2-2; 7 nucleotides agree with TRBD2. The germline V gene encodes CDR1 MDHEN and CDR2 SYDVKM. The length of the CDR3 is 17 residues. The V and J ends lost 5 bases and 6 bases, in that order; junction bases with no gene match: 15. In nucleotides, the CDR3 is TGTGCCAGCAGTCCACCTAACGGGGGGAGAAATTCCGGGGAGCTGTTTTTT. Residues: CASSPPNGGRNSGELFF.

The chain carries TRBV28 and TRBJ1-3, with 7 bases identical to TRBD1. The V gene's germline CDR1 is MDHEN and CDR2 SYDVKM. Trimming took 6 bases from V and 0 from J; bases not matched to a gene: 8. The CDR3 sequence is 16 residues long. CDR3 DNA sequence: TGTGCCAGCAGGGGGGACAGTGTCACCTCTGGAAACACCATATATTTT. It yields the protein CASRGDSVTSGNTIYF.

This rearrangement joins TRBV19 to TRBJ2-7; 12 nucleotides match TRBD2. Germline CDR1 is LNHDA and CDR2 is SQIVND (reference sequence). Losses at the gene ends were 7 bases for V and 0 bases for J; bases not matched to a gene: 4. This CDR3 is built from 15 residues. CDR3 amino acids: CASKRTSGISYEQYF. The CDR3 coding sequence is TGTGCCAGTAAACGGACTAGCGGGATCTCCTACGAGCAGTACTTC.

The chain recombines TRBV5-4 with TRBJ1-1; 9 bases map to TRBD1. This CDR3 is 15 amino acids long. The germline gives CDR1 SGHNT, CDR2 YYREEE (reference sequence). V lost 4 bases, J lost 1 base, and 5 bases stayed unmatched. CDR3 amino acids: CASSPVQGANTEAFF. In DNA form, the CDR3 reads TGTGCCAGCAGCCCGGTACAGGGGGCGAACACTGAAGCTTTCTTT.